These 21 T cell receptor beta chains were all obtained from the same sample, sequenced in a study of T cell responses to AZD1222 COVID-19 vaccine. This table comes from immunoSEQ multiplex PCR, and its TCRdb copy is limited to in-frame clones, with some not included. The data show around 140,000 clones, with less than 95% seen just once and 7% to 9% held by the top ten. The specimen comprised peripheral blood, sampled 28 days after the second dose of the MenACWY control vaccine. Receptors originate from an adult who received the MenACWY meningococcal vaccine as a control.

The chain couples TRBV6-5 to TRBJ1-5, with D unresolved. This CDR3 spans 13 amino acids. Looked up from germline, CDR1 is MNHEY and CDR2 is SVGAGI. Between the trimmed V and J ends, which lost 2 bases and 1 base, there was a span of 3 bases. The CDR3 reads CASSYMSNQPQHF. In DNA form, the CDR3 reads TGTGCCAGCAGTTACATGAGCAATCAGCCCCAGCATTTT.

In this sample, this clone turned up a few times. The rearrangement links TRBV15 to TRBJ2-7; 11 positions agree with TRBD2. The V segment lost 4 bases and the J segment 0 bases; nucleotides outside the gene matches: 2. Germline-derived CDR1 and CDR2 are LNHNV and YYDKDF (reference sequence). The CDR3 contains 15 residues. The CDR3 sequence is CATSISGRASYEQYF. As DNA, the CDR3 is TGTGCCACCAGCATTAGCGGGAGGGCCTCCTACGAGCAGTACTTC.

The gene calls are TRBV28 and TRBJ1-2, with TRBD1 matching over 10 bases. The V gene's germline CDR1 is MDHEN and CDR2 SYDVKM. CDR3 length: 14 residues. V shed 2 bases, J shed 6 bases, and the junction held 3 bases outside the gene matches. In DNA form, the CDR3 reads TGTGCCAGCAGTTTAGACAGGGGGCCGCATGGCTACACCTTC. Translation: CASSLDRGPHGYTF.

The J gene is TRBJ2-7, the V gene TRBV20-1; weak D call: TRBD2 (6 bases). The CDR3 extends over 15 amino acids. Germline V gene data show CDR1 as DFQATT and CDR2 as SNEGSKA (reference sequence). V gave up 3 bases and J gave up 2 bases, with 17 bases separating them. CDR3 protein: CSASRSVSGAYEQYF. CDR3 bases: TGCAGTGCTAGTAGGTCGGTTAGCGGAGCCTACGAGCAGTACTTC.

The chain combines TRBV9 with TRBJ2-3; the D is unclear. CDR1 is SGDLS, CDR2 YYNGEE, per germline. There are 15 residues in the CDR3. The ends were cut back, 1 base at V and 0 bases at J, with 9 bases in the middle. The CDR3 DNA reads as TGTGCCAGCAGCGTACGGGCTTCTAGCACAGATACGCAGTATTTT. This encodes CASSVRASSTDTQYF.

J is TRBJ2-3 and V is TRBV6-2 or TRBV6-3; 8 positions match TRBD2. Germline loops: CDR1 MNHEY, CDR2 SVGEGT. With 4 bases clipped from V and 6 bases from J, the junction kept 15 bases outside the gene matches. This CDR3 spans 17 amino acids. The DNA of the CDR3 is TGTGCCAGCAGTTGGGTTGTTGGCGGGAGGTTTCCGGATACGCAGTATTTT. Translated: CASSWVVGGRFPDTQYF.

V is TRBV18 and J is TRBJ2-3; no firm D call. V lost 3 bases and J 4 bases, leaving 11 bases between the germline ends. Germline CDR1 and CDR2: KGHSH and LQKENI. This CDR3 region has 14 residues. The CDR3 bases are TGTGCCAGCTCACCGGGTCCTGTGTCAGATACGCAGTATTTT. Its translation: CASSPGPVSDTQYF.

The V gene is TRBV28, the J gene TRBJ1-2; tentatively, D is TRBD1 (5 bases). CDR3 size: 12 residues. The germline CDR1 and CDR2 sequences are MDHEN and SYDVKM. The V end lost 5 bases, the J end lost 7 bases, and 11 bases lay between the germline ends. CDR3: CASSGAGLGYTF. The CDR3 nucleotides are TGTGCCAGCAGTGGGGCCGGGCTTGGCTACACCTTC.

The CDR3 sequence is CASSLSGGADTQYF. CDR3 bases: TGTGCCAGCAGCTTATCAGGGGGCGCAGATACGCAGTATTTT. V gene TRBV7-9 combines with J gene TRBJ2-3; 8 bases fit TRBD1. Looked up from germline, CDR1 is SEHNR and CDR2 is FQNEAQ (reference sequence). The CDR3 consists of 14 residues. J gave up 4 bases and V 2 bases, and 2 bases lay outside the gene matches.

The rearrangement uses TRBV20-1 and TRBJ2-5, with D possibly being TRBD1 or TRBD2 (5 bases each). With 7 bases removed from V and 2 bases from J, the gap between germline ends came to 8 bases. In germline, CDR1 is DFQATT, CDR2 SNEGSKA (reference sequence). The CDR3 is made up of 11 amino acids. The CDR3 sequence is CSGGVQETQYF. CDR3 DNA: TGCAGTGGAGGGGTTCAAGAGACCCAGTACTTC.

V is TRBV27 and J is TRBJ2-5; weak D call: TRBD2 (5 bases). Between the trimmed V and J ends, which lost 9 bases and 5 bases, there was a span of 16 bases. The CDR3 runs 13 residues. Germline V gene data show CDR1 as MNHEY and CDR2 as SMNVEV (reference sequence). CDR3 sequence (DNA): TGTGCCAGGGGGAGTGTTGCTCTCGAGACCCAGTACTTC. It yields the protein CARGSVALETQYF.

The CDR3 coding sequence is TGTGCCAGCAGTTCCCGGGAGTCCAATGAGCAGTTCTTC. This encodes CASSSRESNEQFF. The chain joins TRBV12-3 or TRBV12-4 to TRBJ2-1; a possible D gene is TRBD2 (6 bases). Trimming took off 4 bases at V and 6 bases at J, with 10 bases between the two ends. This CDR3 region has 13 residues.

The chain combines TRBV19 with TRBJ1-5; perhaps TRBD1 as D (5 bases). CDR1 and CDR2 from the germline V gene are LNHDA and SQIVND (reference sequence). V was trimmed by 7 bases and J by 9 bases, leaving 13 bases between them. The CDR3 runs 12 residues. The CDR3 loop reads CASNEGGGPQHF. The CDR3 nucleotides read TGTGCCAGTAATGAGGGCGGGGGGCCCCAGCATTTT.

The chain couples TRBV5-1 to TRBJ1-2; D remains ambiguous. From germline, CDR1 is SGHRS and CDR2 YFSETQ. The CDR3 consists of 15 residues. The V and J ends lost 0 bases and 4 bases respectively, with 13 bases between them. The CDR3 region has the DNA TGCGCCAGCAGCTTGGACCCCGGTCTTTCCTATGGCTACACCTTC. This codes for CASSLDPGLSYGYTF.

The chain links TRBV19 to TRBJ1-5; D is perhaps TRBD1 (5 bases). Trimming shortened V by 3 bases and J by 5 bases, and 11 bases separated the two germline ends. The CDR3 is 14 amino acids. The germline V gene encodes CDR1 LNHDA and CDR2 SQIVND (reference sequence). This CDR3 is CASSMGVFDQPQHF. The CDR3 DNA follows: TGTGCCAGTAGTATGGGGGTATTCGATCAGCCCCAGCATTTT.

The chain couples TRBV10-2 to TRBJ2-4; a possible D gene is TRBD1 (5 bases). This CDR3 has 14 amino acids. Germline lookup yields CDR1 WSHSY and CDR2 SAAADI. V was shortened by 3 bases and J by 5 bases, with 11 bases between the two germline ends. CDR3 region: CASSELPRENIQYF. The CDR3 DNA reads as TGCGCCAGCAGTGAACTCCCCAGGGAAAACATTCAGTACTTC.

The rearrangement links TRBV10-3 to TRBJ2-7; 9 nucleotides match TRBD1. The CDR3 covers 13 residues. V lost 6 bases and J lost 5; bases outside the gene matches: 5. Germline-derived CDR1 and CDR2 are ENHRY and SYGVKD. CDR3 protein: CAIRGTGPHEQYF. The CDR3 region has the DNA TGTGCCATCAGGGGGACAGGGCCCCACGAGCAGTACTTC.

DNA for the CDR3: TGCAGTGCTAGTCCCAGGGACTACGAGCAGTACTTC. It is translated as CSASPRDYEQYF. This chain links TRBV20-1 with TRBJ2-7; possibly TRBD1 for D (5 bases). The length of the CDR3 is 12 residues. Trimming took 3 bases from V and 3 from J, leaving 9 bases between them. Per germline, CDR1 DFQATT and CDR2 SNEGSKA (reference sequence).

The V call is TRBV7-2, the J call TRBJ2-7; D remains unclear. The CDR3 runs to 11 residues. The V end was cut by 3 bases, the J end by 1 base, with 1 base between. Germline V gives CDR1 SGHTA, CDR2 FQGNSA. DNA of the CDR3: TGTGCCAGCAGCTTTTCCTACGAGCAGTACTTC. Residues: CASSFSYEQYF.

V and J are TRBV5-1 and TRBJ2-1; 11 nucleotides match TRBD1. The V gene end was trimmed by 2 bases and the J gene end by 7 bases; junction bases not matched to a gene: 8. The CDR3 contains 16 residues. From germline, CDR1 is SGHRS and CDR2 YFSETQ. Written as DNA, the CDR3 is TGCGCCAGCAGCTTAGGGAGCGGGACAGGGGGGAATGAGCAGTTCTTC. Its protein is CASSLGSGTGGNEQFF. Full variable domain (rest looked up from reference TRBV5-1 and TRBJ2-1): KAGVTQTPRYLIKTRGQQVTLSCSPISGHRSVSWYQQTPGQGLQFLFEYFSETQRNKGNFPGRFSGRQFSNSRSEMNVSTLELGDSALYLCASSLGSGTGGNEQFFGPGTRLTVL.

The chain employs TRBV7-8 and TRBJ2-7; 10 nucleotides match TRBD1. CDR3 size: 15 residues. Germline V lookup: CDR1 SGHVS, CDR2 FQNEAQ. V shed 0 bases and J 2 bases; nucleotides not matched to a gene: 1. The CDR3 DNA is TGTGCCAGCAGCTTAGCGGACAGGGGGGCCTACGAGCAGTACTTC. Protein sequence: CASSLADRGAYEQYF.